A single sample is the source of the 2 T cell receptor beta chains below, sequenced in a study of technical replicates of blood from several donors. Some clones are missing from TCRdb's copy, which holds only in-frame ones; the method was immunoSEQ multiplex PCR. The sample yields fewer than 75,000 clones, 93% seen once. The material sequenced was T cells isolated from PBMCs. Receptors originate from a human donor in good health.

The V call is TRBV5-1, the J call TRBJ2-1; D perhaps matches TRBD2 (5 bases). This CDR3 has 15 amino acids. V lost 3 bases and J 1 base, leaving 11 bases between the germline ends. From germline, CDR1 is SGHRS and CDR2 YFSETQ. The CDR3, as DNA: TGCGCCAGCAGCTACGACGGGGTATCCTACAATGAGCAGTTCTTC. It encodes CASSYDGVSYNEQFF. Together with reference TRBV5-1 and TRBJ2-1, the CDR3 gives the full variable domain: KAGVTQTPRYLIKTRGQQVTLSCSPISGHRSVSWYQQTPGQGLQFLFEYFSETQRNKGNFPGRFSGRQFSNSRSEMNVSTLELGDSALYLCASSYDGVSYNEQFFGPGTRLTVL.

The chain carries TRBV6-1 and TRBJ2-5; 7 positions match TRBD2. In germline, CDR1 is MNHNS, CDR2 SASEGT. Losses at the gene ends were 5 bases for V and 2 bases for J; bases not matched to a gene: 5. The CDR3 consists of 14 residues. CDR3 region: CASSPSGAQETQYF. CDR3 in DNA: TGTGCCAGCAGTCCGAGCGGGGCACAAGAGACCCAGTACTTC.